This T cell receptor (beta chain) was captured by sequencing in a study of CD8 T cells in Susac syndrome. J was trimmed by 8 bases and V by 5 bases; bases with no gene match: 6. The CDR3 length is 13 residues. cDNA came from roughly 0.47 to 1 ug RNA primed by random hexamers. TCRdb itself ran the immunoSEQ multiplex PCR reads through MiXCR, one entry per CDR3 protein. The sample records some 130,000 distinct CDR3 sequences, about 94% being singletons. The sequencing input was CD4+ T cells from PBMCs. The TCR comes from a human donor with multiple sclerosis. This chain connects TRBV12-3 or TRBV12-4 to TRBJ1-2; 9 positions match TRBD1. CDR3 nucleotide sequence: TGTGCCAGCAGTCAACAGGGGGCGGGAGGCTACACCTTC. Amino acid sequence: CASSQQGAGGYTF.